This entry features one TCR beta chain sequence. Its target is unknown. The data are from a study of T cell responses to AZD1222 COVID-19 vaccine. Study outcomes and limitations: There were mostly white British donors and more females than males, and clonal diversity was possibly underestimated. Researchers report vaccine-associated CD4 TCRs spanning spike, with dominance at 160-218 and 743-854. In all cases, repertoires were sampled only after the peak T cell response. Spike-specific TCR breadth and depth rose after two AZD1222 doses.

The method was immunoSEQ multiplex PCR; TCRdb's version includes in-frame clones alone and lacks a portion of them. Of about 140,000 clones in the sample, roughly nine tenths were seen once. CDR1 and CDR2 (germline): MDHEN, SYDVKM. Trimming removed 3 bases at V and 6 bases at J, with 17 bases between. This CDR3 contains 15 residues. This specimen consisted of peripheral blood, obtained 28 days after the second AZD1222 dose. This TCR was sampled from an adult who received the AZD1222 COVID-19 vaccine. This chain uses TRBV28 with TRBJ1-2; D unresolved. The CDR3 coding sequence is TGTGCCAGCAGTTTTGGTCCCCCCGAAGGGAATGGCTACACCTTC. Translating it yields CASSFGPPEGNGYTF.